The rows below give T cell receptor beta chains drawn from one sample of a study of metastatic and nonmetastatic thyroid tumors. TCRdb re-analyzed the PCR reads using MiXCR. The sample has fewer than 35,000 clones; about 15% are singletons. The sequencing input was blood. These receptors all stem from a male donor with papillary thyroid cancer or a benign thyroid nodule (not recorded which). Some clones in this sample may be carry-over from other donors' samples. Both conserved end residues are part of each CDR3. The D gene is left open where the match is weak. Size is stated for part of the rows, as once, few or many counts, or as a class when the clone is expanded.

j_call v_call clone_size d_call cdr3_nt cdr3_aa
TRBJ2-1 TRBV20-1 many NA TGCAGTGCTAGTGGGGTACTAGATTGGGAGCAGTTCTTC CSASGVLDWEQFF
TRBJ1-2 TRBV7-8 many NA TGTGCCAGCAGCCCTGGGACACCGGCACCTTCTAACTATGGCTACACCTTC CASSPGTPAPSNYGYTF
TRBJ2-5 TRBV6-2/TRBV6-3 many TRBD1 TGTGCCAGCAGCCGCGGACAGGGGGAGACCCAGTACTTC CASSRGQGETQYF
TRBJ1-2 TRBV10-3 many NA TGTGCCATCAGTGAGTCGGCAGGGCAGCGGGGTGGCTACACCTTC CAISESAGQRGGYTF
TRBJ2-3 TRBV9 many NA TGTGCCAGCAGCCGCCTTGTGGGACCCCCAGATACGCAGTATTTT CASSRLVGPPDTQYF
TRBJ2-4 TRBV6-1 many NA TGTGCCAGCAGCCCCACAGGTCCACTAGCCAAAAACATTCAGTACTTC CASSPTGPLAKNIQYF
TRBJ1-2 TRBV7-3 few NA TGTGCCAGCAGCCCGAGTGGGGGGGCCGGTGGCTACACCTTC CASSPSGGAGGYTF
TRBJ2-7 TRBV28 many TRBD1 TGTGCCAGCAGTGGCCTCCAGGGGGCGCGGGAGCAGTACTTC CASSGLQGAREQYF
TRBJ2-7 TRBV4-1 many NA TGCGCCAGCAGCCAAGAAAAGGACAACTACTACGAGCAGTACTTC CASSQEKDNYYEQYF
TRBJ2-7 TRBV10-3 few NA TGTGCCATCAGAGGACAGACTAGCTCCTACGAGCAGTACTTC CAIRGQTSSYEQYF
TRBJ1-4 TRBV2 many TRBD1 TGTGCCAGCAGAGAGACAGGGGTGGCAGAAAAACTGTTTTTT CASRETGVAEKLFF
TRBJ2-1 TRBV28 many TRBD1 TGTGCCAGCGGTGGGACAGCCTATAAGCAGTTCTTC CASGGTAYKQFF
TRBJ1-3 TRBV4-1 many NA TGCGCCAGCAGCCAAGATGAGCTAATTACTGGAAACACCATATATTTT CASSQDELITGNTIYF
TRBJ2-3 TRBV6-1 many TRBD2 TGTGCCAGCAGTCTAGCGGGAGTAGATACGCAGTATTTT CASSLAGVDTQYF
TRBJ2-3 TRBV10-3 many TRBD2 TGTGCCATCAGTGAACGTGTAGGACTAGCGGGGGCCACAGATACGCAGTATTTT CAISERVGLAGATDTQYF
TRBJ2-7 TRBV7-2 many NA TGTGCCAGCAGCTTAGCAACGGTACCCTACGAGCAGTACTTC CASSLATVPYEQYF
TRBJ1-3 TRBV29-1 many NA TGCAGCGTTGAAGGGGGAAACACCATATATTTT CSVEGGNTIYF
TRBJ2-2 TRBV24-1 NA NA TGTGCCACCATCCCAGGCAGACTCACCGGGGAGCTGTTTTTT CATIPGRLTGELFF
TRBJ2-1 TRBV24-1 many NA TGTGCCACCAGTGCCTTGGTCGGTGAGCAGTTCTTC CATSALVGEQFF
TRBJ2-5 TRBV30 many NA TGTGCCCAGGGACCTTTCCAAGAGACCCAGTACTTC CAQGPFQETQYF
TRBJ1-4 TRBV11-2 many NA TGTGCCAGCACTACGGGCAATGAAAAACTGTTTTTT CASTTGNEKLFF
TRBJ2-5 TRBV14 many NA TGTGCCAGCAGCCAAGGACAGGTCGGGCGGACCCAGTACTTC CASSQGQVGRTQYF
TRBJ1-3 TRBV15 many NA TGTGCCACCAGCAGAGACAGAGGGGCTGGAAACACCATATATTTT CATSRDRGAGNTIYF
TRBJ1-2 TRBV7-2 NA NA TGTGCCAGCAGCTTAGGGCCCGACAGCCCTTACTATGGCTACACCTTC CASSLGPDSPYYGYTF
TRBJ1-2 TRBV12-3/TRBV12-4 many NA TGTGCCACCGCCCGGGGGGCGCGGGGCTATGGCTACACCTTC CATARGARGYGYTF
TRBJ2-1 TRBV24-1 NA NA TGTGCCACCAGTGAACCAAGCCCAGGACAGTACAATGAGCAGTTCTTC CATSEPSPGQYNEQFF
TRBJ2-1 TRBV25-1 once TRBD2 TGTGCCAGCAGGAGTATAGGCACGGAAAACTCCGGACTAGCGGGAGAGGTCTTCTACAATGAGCAGTTCTTC CASRSIGTENSGLAGEVFYNEQFF
TRBJ1-5 TRBV28 many NA TGTGCCAGTGGAGGATCGACCTGGGGAGGTCAGCCCCAGCATTTT CASGGSTWGGQPQHF
TRBJ1-5 TRBV3-1 many NA TGTGCCAGCAGCCAAGATTTGGGGGGAGGCAATCAGCCCCAGCATTTT CASSQDLGGGNQPQHF
TRBJ1-3 TRBV30 many TRBD1 TGTGCCTGGAGTACAGGGGGCTCTGGAAACACCATATATTTT CAWSTGGSGNTIYF
TRBJ2-2 TRBV28 many NA TGTGCCAGCAGTATCATTGAAGGGGCAGGCACCGGGGAGCTGTTTTTT CASSIIEGAGTGELFF
TRBJ2-5 TRBV4-1 many TRBD2 TGCGCCAGCAGCCAAGACCCGGGACTAGCGGGAGGAGGGGAGTCTGAGACCCAGTACTTC CASSQDPGLAGGGESETQYF
TRBJ2-2 TRBV4-1 many TRBD1 TGCGCCAGCAGCCAGCCCCGACAGGGTCGCACCGGGGAGCTGTTTTTT CASSQPRQGRTGELFF
TRBJ2-1 TRBV20-1 many NA TGCAGTTCCAGAGTGACGGGCCGCTCCTACAATGAGCAGTTCTTC CSSRVTGRSYNEQFF
TRBJ2-2 TRBV24-1 many NA TGTGCCACCAGTAGCTTGCAGGGAGGAACCGGGGAGCTGTTTTTT CATSSLQGGTGELFF
TRBJ2-5 TRBV7-3 many NA TGTGCCAGCAGCTCCAATGAGGAGACCCAGTACTTC CASSSNEETQYF
TRBJ2-2 TRBV6-2/TRBV6-3 many NA TGTGCCAGCACCCACAACCGGGACACTAACACCGGGGAGCTGTTTTTT CASTHNRDTNTGELFF
TRBJ1-4 TRBV5-6 many NA TGTGCCAGCAGGAGGGAGGACGGCGATGAAAAACTGTTTTTT CASRREDGDEKLFF
TRBJ2-5 TRBV9 few NA TGTGCCAGCAGCGTCGCAGGGTTGGGGCCCGGCTACCAAGAGACCCAGTACTTC CASSVAGLGPGYQETQYF
TRBJ1-2 TRBV27 NA NA TGTGCCAGCAGTTCTCGAGCAGGGGCTAACTATGGCTACACCTTC CASSSRAGANYGYTF
TRBJ1-1 TRBV5-5 many NA TGTGCCAGCAGCTTGGCCAGTAACGGTAGGGACACTGAAGCTTTCTTT CASSLASNGRDTEAFF
TRBJ1-5 TRBV15 many TRBD1 TGTGCCACCAGCAGAGGAAGACAGGGGATCCCCAATCAGCCCCAGCATTTT CATSRGRQGIPNQPQHF
TRBJ2-5 TRBV7-7 many NA TGTGCTAGCAGCCAAGGGACGGGATGGGGGGAGACCCAGTACTTC CASSQGTGWGETQYF
TRBJ2-7 TRBV6-1 many TRBD1 TGTGCCAGCAGGCAGGGGGTGCTCTACGAGCAGTACTTC CASRQGVLYEQYF
TRBJ2-6 TRBV12-3/TRBV12-4 few NA TGTGCCAGCAGTCCCGAGGCCGGGCCAGGGGCCAACGTCCTGACTTTC CASSPEAGPGANVLTF
TRBJ1-2 TRBV7-9 NA NA TGTGCCAGCAGCCCGGACAGAGGGGACCTCTATGGCTACACCTTC CASSPDRGDLYGYTF
TRBJ2-2 TRBV11-2 NA TRBD2 TGTGCCAGCAGCTCCCCGTGGGCTAGCGGGGTTCTCGGGGAGCTGTTTTTT CASSSPWASGVLGELFF
TRBJ1-4 TRBV4-3 many NA TGCGCCAGCAGCCAAGATTACGGCGTGGCAGGAGTTGCGACTAATGAAAAACTGTTTTTT CASSQDYGVAGVATNEKLFF
TRBJ2-5 TRBV20-1 many TRBD1 TGCAGTGCAGACAGGGAAGATAGAGAGACCCAGTACTTC CSADREDRETQYF
TRBJ2-1 TRBV24-1 many NA TGTGCCACCAGTGGCCCCTCGACAGGTCCAAAGTTCTTC CATSGPSTGPKFF
TRBJ1-2 TRBV19 NA TRBD1 TGTGCCAGTAGTCTCAGCGGGGACAGGGGTATCGATGGCTACACCTTC CASSLSGDRGIDGYTF
TRBJ2-1 TRBV5-1 many NA TGCGCCAGCAGCTTTGCGCCGGGGGCGCGGAATGAGCAGTTCTTC CASSFAPGARNEQFF
TRBJ2-7 TRBV5-8 NA NA TGTGCCAGCAGCCGACTAGGGAACTACGAGCAGTACTTC CASSRLGNYEQYF
TRBJ2-3 TRBV3-1 many NA TGTGCCAGCAGCCAAGTCTCCCGGCGATTCAGTACAGATACGCAGTATTTT CASSQVSRRFSTDTQYF
TRBJ2-7 TRBV7-8 many TRBD1 TGTGCCAGCAGCCAGGGACCAGGGGGCCTCTACGAGCAGTACTTC CASSQGPGGLYEQYF
TRBJ1-2 TRBV12-3/TRBV12-4 NA NA TGTGCCAGCATTCGAGGATATGTCTACACCTTC CASIRGYVYTF
TRBJ2-2 TRBV4-1 many NA TGCGCCAGCAGCCAAGATATAGGCAGGGGTGCGGCCGGGGAGCTGTTTTTT CASSQDIGRGAAGELFF
TRBJ2-3 TRBV20-1 NA TRBD2 TGCAGCTCGTTAGCGGGAGTTACTGATACGCAGTATTTT CSSLAGVTDTQYF
TRBJ2-7 TRBV11-1 NA TRBD1 TGTGCCAGCAGCTTAGGAGTACAGGGGGCAGGGTACGAGCAGTACTTC CASSLGVQGAGYEQYF